Shown below are 27 T cell receptor beta chains from a single sample sequenced in a study of OX40 agonist ivuxolimab in advanced cancers. This table comes from immunoSEQ multiplex PCR, and its TCRdb copy is limited to in-frame clones, with some not included. Of under 25,000 clones in the sample, about 70% were seen once. The input for sequencing was CD4+ or CD8+ T cells sorted from blood, taken in a trial of the OX40 agonist ivuxolimab. These receptors were obtained from an adult with an advanced solid tumor such as melanoma, head and neck, liver or kidney cancer.

V and J are TRBV11-2 and TRBJ2-1, with 9 nucleotides matching TRBD2. CDR1 is SGHAT, CDR2 FQNNGV, per germline. V trimming: 5 bases; J trimming: 3 bases; junction bases outside the gene matches: 5. The CDR3 covers 15 residues. The CDR3 nucleotides are TGTGCCAGCAGCCTTAGCGGGAGTGGCTACAATGAGCAGTTCTTC. Residues: CASSLSGSGYNEQFF.

The gene calls are TRBV5-6 and TRBJ2-7; 10 bases match TRBD1. This CDR3 contains 15 residues. The germline gives CDR1 SGHDT, CDR2 YYEEEE. Unmatched junction bases numbered 4, after V lost 1 base and J lost 3 bases. In DNA form, the CDR3 reads TGTGCCAGCAGCTTGTGGCGGACAGGGGGCTACGAGCAGTACTTC. Its protein is CASSLWRTGGYEQYF.

The V gene is TRBV19, the J gene TRBJ2-7; TRBD1 agrees at 7 bases. The CDR3 length is 15 residues. The V segment lost 6 bases and the J segment 5 bases; nucleotides outside the gene matches: 13. CDR1 and CDR2 (germline): LNHDA, SQIVND (reference sequence). The CDR3 reads CASSPWDRGLNEQYF. CDR3 sequence (DNA): TGTGCCAGTAGCCCTTGGGACAGAGGTTTGAACGAGCAGTACTTC. Full variable domain (missing parts from reference TRBV19 and TRBJ2-7): DGGITQSPKYLFRKEGQNVTLSCEQNLNHDAMYWYRQDPGQGLRLIYYSQIVNDFQKGDIAEGYSVSREKKESFPLTVTSAQKNPTAFYLCASSPWDRGLNEQYFGPGTRLTVT.

The rearrangement links TRBV29-1 to TRBJ2-1; 7 nucleotides agree with TRBD2. Germline loops: CDR1 SQVTM, CDR2 ANQGSEA. The CDR3 sequence is 13 residues long. J was trimmed by 6 bases and V by 4 bases; bases with no gene match: 6. In nucleotides, the CDR3 is TGCAGCGTTGTTCGCGGGGGACCCAATGAGCAGTTCTTC. Residues: CSVVRGGPNEQFF.

Only one count was recorded for this clone. This CDR3 is CASSLLGNYNEQFF. CDR3 bases: TGCGCCAGCAGCTTGCTTGGCAACTACAATGAGCAGTTCTTC. The genes are TRBV5-1 and TRBJ2-1; D unclear. Germline lookup yields CDR1 SGHRS and CDR2 YFSETQ. Trimming removed 1 base from V and 3 bases from J, with 8 bases in between. This CDR3 region has 14 residues.

The genes are TRBV2 and TRBJ1-1, with D uncertain. Germline V CDR1 and CDR2: SNHLY, FYNNEI. Trimming took off 1 base at V and 4 bases at J, with 7 bases between the two ends. The CDR3 length is 13 residues. The CDR3 coding sequence is TGTGCCAGCAGTGAAGGGACCTTCACTGAAGCTTTCTTT. Protein: CASSEGTFTEAFF.

This clone was detected a few times. V and J are TRBV7-6 and TRBJ2-7, with 7 bases matching TRBD1. CDR3 length: 12 residues. Germline CDR1 SGHVS, CDR2 FNYEAQ. V lost 5 bases to trimming and J lost 7 bases; unmatched junction nucleotides: 5. The CDR3 region is CASSNTGVEQYF. The CDR3 DNA reads TGTGCCAGCAGCAACACAGGGGTTGAGCAGTACTTC.

CDR3 in amino acids: CASNHRDNSYEQYF. DNA for the CDR3: TGTGCCAGCAATCACCGGGACAACTCCTACGAGCAGTACTTC. The V gene is TRBV2, the J gene TRBJ2-7; perhaps TRBD1 as D (6 bases). This CDR3 has 14 amino acids. Trimming stripped 7 bases from V and 0 bases from J, with 13 bases between. Germline V gene lookup returns CDR1 SNHLY and CDR2 FYNNEI.

This chain links TRBV2 with TRBJ1-2; possibly TRBD1 for D (6 bases). V was trimmed by 9 bases and J by 2 bases, leaving 19 bases between them. This CDR3 is built from 15 residues. Germline V gene lookup returns CDR1 SNHLY and CDR2 FYNNEI. CDR3 nucleotide sequence: TGTGCCAGTCCTACCCTACAGGGAACCAACTATGGCTACACCTTC. Residues: CASPTLQGTNYGYTF.

The genes are TRBV5-1 and TRBJ2-3; 9 positions match TRBD2. V dropped 3 bases and J dropped 4; count of bases not matched to a gene: 12. There are 17 residues in the CDR3. Germline V CDR1 and CDR2: SGHRS, YFSETQ. CDR3 loop: CASSSALVAGVADTQYF. The CDR3 nucleotides are TGCGCCAGCAGCTCGGCCTTGGTAGCGGGAGTGGCAGATACGCAGTATTTT.

The chain couples TRBV7-3 to TRBJ2-1, with D perhaps matching TRBD2 (5 bases). CDR1 SGHTA and CDR2 FQGTGA come from the germline V gene. The CDR3 sequence is 14 residues long. V was shortened by 10 bases and J by 8 bases, with 21 bases between the two germline ends. CDR3 amino acids: CATRTGPIWDEQFF. CDR3 nucleotides: TGTGCCACCCGGACTGGGCCCATTTGGGATGAGCAGTTCTTC. The full variable domain, completed using reference TRBV7-3 and TRBJ2-1, is GAGVSQTPSNKVTEKGKYVELRCDPISGHTALYWYRQSLGQGPEFLIYFQGTGAADDSGLPNDRFFAVRPEGSVSTLKIQRTERGDSAVYLCATRTGPIWDEQFFGPGTRLTVL.

The genes are TRBV15 and TRBJ1-4; no clear D gene. Trimming took 7 bases from V and 3 from J, leaving 9 bases between them. Germline values: CDR1 LNHNV, CDR2 YYDKDF (reference sequence). The CDR3 has 13 residues. The CDR3: CATTSFANEKLFF. DNA of the CDR3: TGTGCCACCACCTCATTTGCTAATGAAAAACTGTTTTTT. The complete variable domain, with remaining parts taken from reference TRBV15 and TRBJ1-4, reads DAMVIQNPRYQVTQFGKPVTLSCSQTLNHNVMYWYQQKSSQAPKLLFHYYDKDFNNEADTPDNFQSRRPNTSFCFLDIRSPGLGDTAMYLCATTSFANEKLFFGSGTQLSVL.

The chain joins TRBV10-2 to TRBJ2-7; no reliable D call. Germline V gives CDR1 WSHSY, CDR2 SAAADI. Trimming took off 2 bases at V and 2 bases at J, with 7 bases between the two ends. The CDR3 has 13 amino acids. This CDR3 is CASSEGVTYEQYF. The CDR3, as DNA: TGCGCCAGCAGTGAGGGGGTTACCTACGAGCAGTACTTC.

The DNA of the CDR3 is TGTGCCAGCAGTCAGGGGGGTGGACTAGCGGCGACGTACAATGAGCAGTTCTTC. Translated, it gives CASSQGGGLAATYNEQFF. The chain combines TRBV13 with TRBJ2-1; the match to TRBD2 covers 10 bases. V dropped 6 bases and J dropped 4; count of bases not matched to a gene: 15. The germline gives CDR1 PRHDT, CDR2 FYEKMQ (reference sequence). The CDR3 is made up of 18 amino acids.

The CDR3, as DNA: TGCGCCAGCAGCCAAGATTGGGGCAGCACAGATACGCAGTATTTT. As protein: CASSQDWGSTDTQYF. The chain links TRBV4-3 to TRBJ2-3; a possible D gene is TRBD1 (5 bases). The V gene lost 0 bases and the J gene lost 0 bases, with 7 bases spanning the gap. Per the germline V gene, CDR1 is LGHNA and CDR2 is YSLEER. CDR3 length: 15 amino acids.

This clone was seen only once. V gene TRBV9 combines with J gene TRBJ2-7; 12 nucleotides line up with TRBD1. Germline V CDR1 and CDR2: SGDLS, YYNGEE. This CDR3 is built from 15 residues. The V and J ends lost 2 bases and 5 bases, in that order; junction bases with no gene match: 5. As DNA, the CDR3 is TGTGCCAGCAGCGTGGGACAGGGGGCGCAAGACGAGCAGTACTTC. This codes for CASSVGQGAQDEQYF.

This clone was seen only once. V and J are TRBV2 and TRBJ2-3; 8 nucleotides line up with TRBD2. With 0 bases clipped from V and 1 base from J, the junction kept 12 bases outside the gene matches. CDR1 and CDR2 (germline): SNHLY, FYNNEI. The CDR3 is made up of 19 amino acids. CDR3 coding DNA: TGTGCCAGCAGTGAAGCGCTTACCGGGAGGGCCCTGGGCACAGATACGCAGTATTTT. It is translated as CASSEALTGRALGTDTQYF.

The V call is TRBV29-1, the J call TRBJ2-5, with D hard to call. The DNA end is more similar to TRBJ2-7, so the J call may be wrong. Germline values: CDR1 SQVTM, CDR2 ANQGSEA. The CDR3 has 11 residues. DNA of the CDR3: TGCAGCGTTGACAAGGGCAGCGAGCAGTACTTC. It specifies CSVDKGSEQYF.

The chain is built from TRBV27 and TRBJ2-1; D remains ambiguous. The CDR3 extends over 13 amino acids. With 3 bases removed from V and 5 bases from J, the gap between germline ends came to 8 bases. Germline V gene sequence: CDR1 MNHEY, CDR2 SMNVEV (reference sequence). In DNA form, the CDR3 reads TGTGCCAGCAGTTTTGGTGGAAACAATGAGCAGTTCTTC. Its translation: CASSFGGNNEQFF.

This chain links TRBV4-1 with TRBJ1-1; tentative D call: TRBD1 (5 bases). The germline gives CDR1 MGHRA, CDR2 YSYEKL. The CDR3 is 15 residues long. With 2 bases removed from V and 10 bases from J, the gap between germline ends came to 20 bases. The CDR3 loop is CASSQTLGEGRGAFF. The CDR3 DNA reads TGCGCCAGCAGCCAAACTCTCGGGGAGGGAAGGGGAGCTTTCTTT.

V gene TRBV25-1 combines with J gene TRBJ1-5; the match to TRBD1 covers 10 bases. Trimming at V came to 5 bases and at J to 6 bases, leaving 4 bases not matched to a gene. Per the germline V gene, CDR1 is MGHDK and CDR2 is SYGVNS. There are 14 residues in the CDR3. DNA for the CDR3: TGTGCCAGCAGTCCCGGGACAGGGGTTCAGCCCCAGCATTTT. Its protein is CASSPGTGVQPQHF. Filled out from reference TRBV25-1 and TRBJ1-5, the complete variable domain reads EADIYQTPRYLVIGTGKKITLECSQTMGHDKMYWYQQDPGMELHLIHYSYGVNSTEKGDLSSESTVSRIRTEHFPLTLESARPSHTSQYLCASSPGTGVQPQHFGDGTRLSIL.

The chain employs TRBV27 and TRBJ2-1; TRBD1 aligns across 9 bases. CDR3 length equals 15 residues. Germline V CDR1 and CDR2: MNHEY, SMNVEV (reference sequence). The V gene end was trimmed by 3 bases and the J gene end by 3 bases; junction bases not matched to a gene: 3. The CDR3 reads CASSFTTGGYNEQFF. CDR3 DNA: TGTGCCAGCAGTTTTACGACAGGGGGCTACAATGAGCAGTTCTTC.

This clone was counted once. The chain is built from TRBV7-9 and TRBJ2-5, with 9 positions matching TRBD1. Looked up from germline, CDR1 is SEHNR and CDR2 is FQNEAQ (reference sequence). This CDR3 contains 17 residues. After removal of 0 bases from V and 5 bases from J, the junction contained 10 bases not matched to a gene. In DNA, the CDR3 is TGTGCCAGCAGCTTAGCAACAGGGGGCGAGGGCCAGGAGACCCAGTACTTC. This encodes CASSLATGGEGQETQYF. Based on the CDR3 plus reference TRBV7-9 and TRBJ2-5, the full variable domain is DTGVSQNPRHKITKRGQNVTFRCDPISEHNRLYWYRQTLGQGPEFLTYFQNEAQLEKSRLLSDRFSAERPKGSFSTLEIQRTEQGDSAMYLCASSLATGGEGQETQYFGPGTRLLVL.

The genes are TRBV5-1 and TRBJ2-1, with D uncertain. Trimming left V 0 bases short and J 7 bases short, with 11 bases between. Germline values: CDR1 SGHRS, CDR2 YFSETQ. This CDR3 spans 14 amino acids. CDR3 sequence reads: CASSLAWRKNEQFF. CDR3 nucleotide sequence: TGCGCCAGCAGCTTGGCCTGGCGGAAAAATGAGCAGTTCTTC.

This clone is judged medium-sized (0.01 to 0.1%). The J gene is TRBJ2-7, the V gene TRBV9; 8 nucleotides match TRBD1. The J segment lost 5 bases and the V segment lost 0 bases, leaving 4 bases of the junction unmatched. This CDR3 has 14 amino acids. CDR1 and CDR2 (germline): SGDLS, YYNGEE. CDR3 residues: CASSVGQGINEQYF. As DNA, the CDR3 is TGTGCCAGCAGCGTAGGACAGGGGATCAACGAGCAGTACTTC. The full variable domain, its missing parts supplied by reference TRBV9 and TRBJ2-7, is DSGVTQTPKHLITATGQRVTLRCSPRSGDLSVYWYQQSLDQGLQFLIQYYNGEERAKGNILERFSAQQFPDLHSELNLSSLELGDSALYFCASSVGQGINEQYFGPGTRLTVT.

This clone has more than one count but fewer than ten. The V and J genes are TRBV6-5 and TRBJ2-1, with 9 positions matching TRBD2. Germline loops: CDR1 MNHEY, CDR2 SVGAGI. The V and J ends lost 1 base and 8 bases, in that order; junction bases with no gene match: 9. The length of the CDR3 is 16 residues. The CDR3 coding sequence is TGTGCCAGCAGTTACTTTGTAGCGGGGGCCCCCGATGAGCAGTTCTTC. Translated: CASSYFVAGAPDEQFF.

The genes are TRBV7-8 and TRBJ2-7, with TRBD2 identical over 7 bases. CDR3 size: 17 residues. In germline, CDR1 is SGHVS, CDR2 FQNEAQ. Trimming at V came to 5 bases and at J to 0 bases, leaving 13 bases not matched to a gene. Written as DNA, the CDR3 is TGTGCCAGCAGCCCCGTCTGGGGAGGGGATAGCTCCTACGAGCAGTACTTC. Its translation: CASSPVWGGDSSYEQYF.